This passage covers 16 T cell receptor beta chains from one sample sequenced in a study of T cell changes during pregnancy in multiple sclerosis. Assay: immunoSEQ multiplex PCR; the TCRdb copy retains only in-frame clones and omits some. The sample shows around 52,000 clones, just over 90% of them seen only once. Source: CD4+ T cells from peripheral blood mononuclear cells, taken in the second trimester of pregnancy. These receptors originate from a female donor with multiple sclerosis, enrolled in a pregnancy study.

V gene TRBV6-6 combines with J gene TRBJ1-5; D is ambiguous. This CDR3 region has 15 residues. Germline V gene data show CDR1 as MNHNY and CDR2 as SVGAGI (reference sequence). V was clipped by 5 bases and J by 0 bases, with 11 bases between them. The chain's CDR3 is CASSTSPTSNQPQHF. CDR3 sequence (DNA): TGTGCCAGCAGTACTTCACCTACTAGCAATCAGCCCCAGCATTTT.

V usage is TRBV19 and J usage is TRBJ2-1; D perhaps matches TRBD2 (5 bases). The CDR3 spans 14 residues. Germline V gives CDR1 LNHDA, CDR2 SQIVND (reference sequence). V shed 4 bases and J shed 6 bases, with 13 bases lying between them. The CDR3 region is CASSRGQVGNEQFF. CDR3 coding DNA: TGTGCCAGTAGTAGAGGGCAGGTTGGCAATGAGCAGTTCTTC.

This chain uses TRBV7-8 with TRBJ2-6; a weak D match, TRBD1 (5 bases). This CDR3 is 15 amino acids long. The germline V gene has CDR1 SGHVS and CDR2 FQNEAQ. V gave up 4 bases and J gave up 2 bases, with 9 bases separating them. CDR3 nucleotides: TGTGCCAGCAGCTACCACAGGACTGGGGCCAACGTCCTGACTTTC. Its translation: CASSYHRTGANVLTF.

This rearrangement joins TRBV4-1 to TRBJ1-3; D is perhaps TRBD1 (6 bases). V was clipped by 0 bases and J by 0 bases, with 18 bases between them. CDR1 is MGHRA, CDR2 YSYEKL, per germline. This CDR3 contains 19 residues. The CDR3 nucleotides read TGCGCCAGCAGCCAAGATCAAGAGGCCGGACAGCCCTCTGGAAACACCATATATTTT. This sequence encodes CASSQDQEAGQPSGNTIYF.

The chain carries TRBV5-1 and TRBJ2-7, with 7 bases identical to TRBD1. The germline V gene encodes CDR1 SGHRS and CDR2 YFSETQ. This CDR3 is 14 amino acids long. V dropped 1 base and J dropped 0; count of bases not matched to a gene: 1. Here the CDR3 reads CASSLQGDSYEQYF. In DNA form, the CDR3 reads TGCGCCAGCAGCTTGCAGGGGGACTCCTACGAGCAGTACTTC. Based on the CDR3 plus reference TRBV5-1 and TRBJ2-7, the full variable domain is KAGVTQTPRYLIKTRGQQVTLSCSPISGHRSVSWYQQTPGQGLQFLFEYFSETQRNKGNFPGRFSGRQFSNSRSEMNVSTLELGDSALYLCASSLQGDSYEQYFGPGTRLTVT.

V gene TRBV12-5 combines with J gene TRBJ2-5; TRBD1 matches at 7 bases. With V trimmed by 5 bases and J by 2 bases, 5 bases remained unmatched. Germline loops: CDR1 LGHNT, CDR2 FRNRAP. CDR3 length equals 14 residues. The DNA of the CDR3 is TGTGCTAGTGGTCCTGGGACAGCTCAAGAGACCCAGTACTTC. Amino acid sequence: CASGPGTAQETQYF.

This chain uses TRBV5-1 with TRBJ2-3; TRBD2 aligns across 11 bases. This CDR3 region has 18 residues. In germline, CDR1 is SGHRS, CDR2 YFSETQ. Unmatched junction bases numbered 11, after V lost 0 bases and J lost 5 bases. CDR3 nucleotides: TGCGCCAGCAGCTTGGGACTAGCGGGACTGGCAGGGGGAGATACGCAGTATTTT. Its protein is CASSLGLAGLAGGDTQYF.

The rearrangement links TRBV6-5 to TRBJ1-2; 8 bases align to TRBD1. The CDR3 has 14 amino acids. The V gene's germline CDR1 is MNHEY and CDR2 SVGAGI. V lost 5 bases and J lost 3; bases outside the gene matches: 5. The CDR3 reads CASSEQGVDYGYTF. The CDR3 nucleotides read TGTGCCAGCAGTGAACAGGGGGTTGACTATGGCTACACCTTC.

Details on this clone: The junction shows a germline mismatch at one end, possibly a read error. The chain uses TRBV5-4 and TRBJ2-1, with TRBD2 matching over 9 bases. The CDR3 extends over 15 amino acids. In germline, CDR1 is SGHNT, CDR2 YYREEE (reference sequence). CDR3: CASSLRLGELAGLVF. DNA of the CDR3: TGTGCCAGCAGCTTGCGCTTAGGGGAACTAGCGGGCCTGGTCTTC.

The rearrangement uses TRBV15 and TRBJ1-2; perhaps TRBD1 as D (5 bases). This CDR3 is 16 amino acids long. Germline-derived CDR1 and CDR2 are LNHNV and YYDKDF (reference sequence). Trimming stripped 0 bases from V and 2 bases from J, with 13 bases between. The chain's CDR3 is CATSRDRGGANYGYTF. The CDR3 DNA reads TGTGCCACCAGCAGAGATCGGGGAGGGGCAAACTATGGCTACACCTTC.

This chain links TRBV7-9 with TRBJ1-2, with D maybe TRBD1 (6 bases). Deletions cut 1 base from V and 9 bases from J, with 9 bases between. CDR1 SEHNR and CDR2 FQNEAQ come from the germline V gene (reference sequence). The CDR3 is 12 amino acids. For the CDR3, the DNA is TGTGCCAGCAGCTTAGGCGGGGGCCGCTACACCTTC. This translates into CASSLGGGRYTF.

This clone was observed a few times. V and J are TRBV5-1 and TRBJ1-5; D not resolved. The ends were cut back, 0 bases at V and 0 bases at J, with 4 bases in the middle. The CDR3 extends over 14 amino acids. Germline CDR1 is SGHRS and CDR2 is YFSETQ. As DNA, the CDR3 is TGCGCCAGCAGCTTGGACAGTAGCAATCAGCCCCAGCATTTT. This encodes CASSLDSSNQPQHF.

J is TRBJ1-1 and V is TRBV29-1, with 7 nucleotides matching TRBD1. Trimming cost V 4 bases and J 6 bases; bases outside gene matches: 11. CDR3 length: 14 residues. Germline V CDR1 and CDR2: SQVTM, ANQGSEA. The CDR3 protein is CSVVVRRGFPEAFF. DNA for the CDR3: TGCAGCGTTGTTGTACGCAGGGGGTTCCCTGAAGCTTTCTTT.

The chain has TRBV2 and TRBJ2-7, with 9 bases matching TRBD1. CDR3 length: 14 amino acids. Unmatched junction bases numbered 4, after V lost 5 bases and J lost 2 bases. Germline V gene sequence: CDR1 SNHLY, CDR2 FYNNEI. CDR3 coding DNA: TGTGCCAGCAGTACCCGGACAGGGGCCTACGAGCAGTACTTC. This codes for CASSTRTGAYEQYF.

J is TRBJ2-5 and V is TRBV5-4; D unresolved. The CDR3 extends over 14 amino acids. The germline CDR1 and CDR2 sequences are SGHNT and YYREEE (reference sequence). Trimming removed 6 bases from V and 3 bases from J, with 15 bases in between. The CDR3 here is CASTIGLSEETQYF. DNA of the CDR3: TGTGCCAGCACCATTGGGCTATCCGAAGAGACCCAGTACTTC.

This clone occurred once. The gene calls are TRBV28 and TRBJ1-1; possibly TRBD1 for D (6 bases). This CDR3 has 15 residues. Trimming cost V 1 base and J 5 bases, with 14 bases left between them. CDR1 MDHEN and CDR2 SYDVKM come from the germline V gene. In nucleotides, the CDR3 is TGTGCCAGCAGTTTATTAGGATACAGGGCTACTGAAGCTTTCTTT. Amino acids: CASSLLGYRATEAFF.